This T cell receptor beta chain was identified in a study of T cell responses to AZD1222 COVID-19 vaccine. General study points: After two AZD1222 doses, spike-specific TCR breadth and depth rose versus day 0. Without day 14 samples, only post-peak T cell repertoires were studied.

Sequenced by immunoSEQ multiplex PCR; TCRdb stores in-frame clones only, minus some. Of roughly 270,000 clones listed, about 94% are singletons. In its sample, this clone was seen once. Its matching antigen is unknown. The clonotype originates from an adult who received the AZD1222 COVID-19 vaccine. Sequencing used peripheral blood, obtained 28 days after the second AZD1222 dose.

This CDR3 reads CATSVGGALNTEAFF. The DNA for the CDR3 is TGTGCCACCTCCGTAGGGGGGGCCCTAAACACTGAAGCTTTCTTT. This chain uses TRBV15 with TRBJ1-1, with D possibly TRBD1 on 6 matching bases. The CDR3 length is 15 residues. V was trimmed by 8 bases and J by 2 bases, leaving 18 bases between them. Germline CDR1 reads LNHNV; CDR2 reads YYDKDF (reference sequence).